Below are 20 T cell receptor beta chains sequenced from a single sample in a study of beta chain features in type 1 diabetes (dated 2018 in TCRdb). The library was generated by the immunoSEQ multiplex PCR assay. All of the isolated RNA was reverse transcribed with the High Capacity cDNA Reverse Transcription Kit, so expressed TCRB transcripts were sequenced. Drawn from immuneACCESS, this table holds only the in-frame rearrangements with V and J called that TCRdb kept. Clones are partly lost; checked studies trace under half to an unresolved V gene and leave the rest unexplained. Here the sample has fewer than 400,000 clones; around 9.3% occur a single time. The leading ten clones occupy around 1% of the sample. The research as a whole found: In all four CD4+ subsets, TCRB CDR3 length was moderately but significantly shorter in type 1 diabetes patients.

These receptors have no known antigen. The sequencing input was central memory CD4+ T cells from blood. The origin of the receptors is a man aged 25 to 40 with type 1 diabetes.

The chain has TRBV15 and TRBJ1-4; D possibly corresponds to TRBD1 (5 bases). This CDR3 has 14 amino acids. Germline V gene lookup returns CDR1 LNHNV and CDR2 YYDKDF (reference sequence). The V gene lost 0 bases and the J gene lost 7 bases, with 9 bases spanning the gap. The CDR3 nucleotides read TGTGCCACCAGCAGAGATCGGGGGGGTGAAAAACTGTTTTTT. Its translation is CATSRDRGGEKLFF.

The chain couples TRBV6-1 to TRBJ1-5; TRBD1 agrees at 8 bases. V shed 4 bases, J shed 3 bases, and the junction held 11 bases outside the gene matches. The CDR3 consists of 17 residues. Germline V gene data show CDR1 as MNHNS and CDR2 as SASEGT. DNA for the CDR3: TGTGCCAGCAGTGTCAACCCGACAGGGGCAGACAATCAGCCCCAGCATTTT. Translation: CASSVNPTGADNQPQHF.

This chain links TRBV15 with TRBJ1-2; D is undetermined. V gave up 1 base and J gave up 0 bases, with 9 bases separating them. The germline V gene encodes CDR1 LNHNV and CDR2 YYDKDF (reference sequence). This CDR3 contains 15 residues. The CDR3 bases are TGTGCCACCAGCAGAGTTCCGAATACTAACTATGGCTACACCTTC. It is translated as CATSRVPNTNYGYTF.

This clone showed up just a few times. J is TRBJ2-2 and V is TRBV11-2; no firm D call. V gave up 1 base and J gave up 6 bases, with 6 bases separating them. Germline V gives CDR1 SGHAT, CDR2 FQNNGV. The CDR3 is 13 residues long. The CDR3 reads CASSLAGSGELFF. CDR3 coding DNA: TGTGCCAGCAGCTTAGCGGGCTCCGGGGAGCTGTTTTTT.

This clone was seen only a few times. The chain recombines TRBV5-6 with TRBJ1-5; D is perhaps TRBD1 (5 bases). Trimming cost V 3 bases and J 7 bases, with 20 bases left between them. There are 16 residues in the CDR3. Germline CDR1 and CDR2: SGHDT and YYEEEE. In DNA, the CDR3 is TGTGCCAGCAGCTCCATCATGTGGGGGGTCGAGCAGCCCCAGCATTTT. Its translation is CASSSIMWGVEQPQHF. The full variable domain, with the rest looked up from reference TRBV5-6 and TRBJ1-5, is DAGVTQSPTHLIKTRGQQVTLRCSPKSGHDTVSWYQQALGQGPQFIFQYYEEEERQRGNFPDRFSGHQFPNYSSELNVNALLLGDSALYLCASSSIMWGVEQPQHFGDGTRLSIL.

This rearrangement joins TRBV6-5 to TRBJ2-7; D may match TRBD1 or TRBD2 (5 bases each). This CDR3 has 15 amino acids. V lost 6 bases, J lost 4 bases, and 19 bases lay in between. Germline V gives CDR1 MNHEY, CDR2 SVGAGI. This chain's CDR3 is CASRPPGRRLYEQYF. DNA of the CDR3: TGTGCCAGCAGACCCCCGGGACGGAGGCTTTACGAGCAGTACTTC.

In this sample, this clone turned up a few times. The genes are TRBV5-1 and TRBJ2-1, with D maybe TRBD2 (6 bases). V lost 3 bases and J 7 bases, leaving 14 bases between the germline ends. The CDR3 sequence is 14 residues long. Per germline, CDR1 SGHRS and CDR2 YFSETQ. The CDR3 spells CASSWNSGDNEQFF. The CDR3 nucleotides read TGCGCCAGCAGCTGGAATTCGGGGGATAATGAGCAGTTCTTC.

There are a few counts of this clone. The chain recombines TRBV7-9 with TRBJ1-3; D call uncertain. V was clipped by 7 bases and J by 2 bases, with 12 bases between them. This CDR3 spans 14 amino acids. CDR1 is SEHNR and CDR2 is FQNEAQ in the germline V gene (reference sequence). The DNA of the CDR3 is TGTGCCAGCATCACTTCTGGGGCTGGAAACACCATATATTTT. It codes for CASITSGAGNTIYF.

This clone was seen a single time. The V and J genes are TRBV7-2 and TRBJ2-1; D may be TRBD1 (6 bases). This CDR3 is 15 amino acids long. Germline lookup yields CDR1 SGHTA and CDR2 FQGNSA. Trimming stripped 1 base from V and 4 bases from J, with 11 bases between. The CDR3 DNA is TGTGCCAGCAGCTTAGACAGGGTTGAGTACAATGAGCAGTTCTTC. Amino acid sequence: CASSLDRVEYNEQFF.

This clone was counted only a few times. V and J are TRBV7-9 and TRBJ2-7, with D unresolved. This CDR3 has 15 amino acids. Per germline, CDR1 SEHNR and CDR2 FQNEAQ (reference sequence). V shed 5 bases and J shed 2 bases, with 16 bases lying between them. CDR3 nucleotides: TGTGCCAGCAGCCCGATCAAAAAGCCGACCTACGAGCAGTACTTC. Translating it yields CASSPIKKPTYEQYF.

A few counts support this clone. The CDR3 here is CASSLQRNSPLHF. The CDR3 DNA sequence: TGTGCCAGCAGCCTCCAGCGAAATTCACCCCTCCACTTT. The genes are TRBV14 and TRBJ1-6; D is undetermined. Germline CDR1 is SGHDN and CDR2 is FVKESK. CDR3 length equals 13 residues. The germline V and J ends were trimmed by 4 bases and 7 bases, with 8 bases remaining between them.

The chain recombines TRBV11-2 with TRBJ2-1; 9 bases are a match to TRBD2. The CDR3 spans 16 residues. Looked up from germline, CDR1 is SGHAT and CDR2 is FQNNGV. Trimming cost V 0 bases and J 8 bases; bases outside gene matches: 8. CDR3 bases: TGTGCCAGCAGCTTAGATATCGGCGGGGGGGCCTATGAGCAGTTCTTC. Residues: CASSLDIGGGAYEQFF.

As for this clone: With a much larger clone just one base away, this may be a read error. J is TRBJ1-1 and V is TRBV11-2, with D perhaps matching TRBD1 (5 bases). The CDR3 runs to 13 residues. Germline V gene data show CDR1 as SGHAT and CDR2 as FQNNGV. Trimming removed 0 bases at V and 3 bases at J, with 5 bases between. CDR3 sequence: CASSLEGDTEAFF. The CDR3 bases are TGTGCCAGCAGCTTAGAGGGGGACACTGAAGCTTTCTTT.

There are a few counts of this clone. The chain employs TRBV7-2 and TRBJ2-2; 10 nucleotides align to TRBD2. The CDR3 runs 15 residues. The germline CDR1 and CDR2 sequences are SGHTA and FQGNSA. The junction had 2 bases not matched to a gene; V was cut back by 1 base and J by 6 bases. CDR3 protein: CASSLVAGGPGELFF. DNA for the CDR3: TGTGCCAGCAGCTTAGTAGCGGGGGGCCCCGGGGAGCTGTTTTTT.

This clone has just a few counts. The chain uses TRBV5-1 and TRBJ1-1, with a possible D match to TRBD1 (6 bases). This CDR3 spans 13 amino acids. Trimming left V 4 bases short and J 1 base short, with 8 bases between. Germline values: CDR1 SGHRS, CDR2 YFSETQ. The CDR3 loop is CASSAGQNTEAFF. As DNA, the CDR3 is TGCGCCAGCAGCGCGGGACAGAACACTGAAGCTTTCTTT.

This chain's CDR3 is CASSLTGSNTEAFF. The DNA of the CDR3 is TGCGCCAGCAGCTTGACAGGGTCGAACACTGAAGCTTTCTTT. The V gene is TRBV5-1, the J gene TRBJ1-1, with D maybe TRBD1 (6 bases). CDR3 length: 14 amino acids. CDR1 is SGHRS, CDR2 YFSETQ, per germline. Trimming removed 1 base at V and 1 base at J, with 8 bases between.

The chain employs TRBV4-2 and TRBJ2-1; TRBD2 agrees at 7 bases. Unmatched junction bases numbered 8, after V lost 3 bases and J lost 6 bases. The germline V gene has CDR1 LGHNA and CDR2 YNFKEQ. The CDR3 spans 15 residues. CDR3 residues: CASSHGLGPRNEQFF. Here the CDR3 DNA reads TGTGCCAGCAGCCACGGACTAGGTCCCCGCAATGAGCAGTTCTTC.

The rearrangement joins TRBV5-1 to TRBJ1-1; D is uncertain. V lost 3 bases and J lost 3, with 12 bases in between. CDR1 SGHRS and CDR2 YFSETQ come from the germline V gene. This CDR3 is 14 amino acids long. The chain's CDR3 is CASSWGDGDTEAFF. CDR3 DNA: TGCGCCAGCAGCTGGGGAGATGGGGACACTGAAGCTTTCTTT.

The genes are TRBV9 and TRBJ1-4; 9 bases fit TRBD1. After removal of 4 bases from V and 5 bases from J, the junction contained 6 bases not matched to a gene. Per the germline V gene, CDR1 is SGDLS and CDR2 is YYNGEE. This CDR3 is built from 15 residues. In nucleotides, the CDR3 is TGTGCCAGCAGCAGCACCGGGACAGGGAATGAAAAACTGTTTTTT. Translated: CASSSTGTGNEKLFF.

This clone was observed a handful of times. The genes are TRBV4-2 and TRBJ2-3; the D is unclear. This CDR3 comprises 14 residues. The V and J ends lost 5 bases and 8 bases respectively, with 17 bases between them. From germline, CDR1 is LGHNA and CDR2 YNFKEQ. The CDR3 reads CASSLNAPARTQYF. The CDR3 DNA reads as TGTGCCAGCAGCTTGAATGCTCCTGCACGTACGCAGTATTTT.